This T cell receptor beta chain was sequenced during a study of CD4+ T cells in melanoma. The study's findings and limits: A reported correlation linked neoantigen-specific CD4+ T cells to CD8+, macrophage and B cell function. In melanoma, neoantigen-specific CD4+ T cells reportedly differed in differentiation state.

With respect to this clone: Its specificity is not known.

CDR3 length equals 15 residues. Germline trimming cut 4 bases from V and 2 bases from J; bases unmatched to any gene: 0. The germline V gene encodes CDR1 SGHNT and CDR2 YYREEE (reference sequence). Some clones are missing from TCRdb's copy, which holds only in-frame ones; the method was immunoSEQ multiplex PCR. The sample carries 50,000 or so clones, 89% recorded once. This sequence originates from a human donor with melanoma. The sample was peripheral blood. This chain joins TRBV5-4 and TRBJ2-7; 16 bases are shared with TRBD2. CDR3 nucleotides: TGTGCCAGCAGCGGGACTAGCGGGGGGGCCTACGAGCAGTACTTC. Protein sequence: CASSGTSGGAYEQYF.